The 9 T cell receptor beta chains in this list originate from one sample, sequenced in a study of cytomegalovirus exposure and HLA in healthy donors. It was with 60 Vbeta and 13 Jbeta primers that the PCR ran. Data came from immunoSEQ multiplex PCR; TCRdb stores just in-frame clones and leaves some out. The profile covers 110,000 or so clones, with under 70% appearing a single time and about 8.3% taken by the ten largest. Material for sequencing was PBMCs. The receptor set was obtained from a man younger than 30 in good health and CMV-seropositive.

The chain employs TRBV7-9 and TRBJ1-3; possibly TRBD1 for D (5 bases). This CDR3 spans 14 amino acids. Trimming cost V 1 base and J 2 bases, with 6 bases left between them. Germline V gene lookup returns CDR1 SEHNR and CDR2 FQNEAQ (reference sequence). CDR3 protein: CASSLGGAGNTIYF. The CDR3 DNA reads TGTGCCAGCAGCTTAGGGGGCGCTGGAAACACCATATATTTT.

V usage is TRBV4-1 and J usage is TRBJ1-5; D uncertain. Germline values: CDR1 MGHRA, CDR2 YSYEKL. CDR3 length: 15 residues. V lost 0 bases and J lost 0, with 6 bases in between. The CDR3 DNA follows: TGCGCCAGCAGCCAAGAACAGACTAGCAATCAGCCCCAGCATTTT. As protein: CASSQEQTSNQPQHF.

The V gene is TRBV6-5, the J gene TRBJ2-7; TRBD1 matches at 9 bases. The CDR3 length is 16 residues. V trimming: 2 bases; J trimming: 5 bases; junction bases outside the gene matches: 10. The germline CDR1 and CDR2 sequences are MNHEY and SVGAGI. The CDR3 protein is CASSYRSGQGTHEQYF. The CDR3 DNA reads TGTGCCAGCAGTTACCGAAGCGGACAGGGGACGCACGAGCAGTACTTC.

The J gene is TRBJ2-3, the V gene TRBV9, with 7 bases matching TRBD1. The CDR3 is 16 amino acids. Germline loops: CDR1 SGDLS, CDR2 YYNGEE. After removal of 3 bases from V and 3 bases from J, the junction contained 10 bases not matched to a gene. The chain's CDR3 is CASSAHRDSLTDTQYF. DNA for the CDR3: TGTGCCAGCAGCGCCCACCGGGACAGTTTAACAGATACGCAGTATTTT.

The chain has TRBV5-1 and TRBJ1-4; 8 positions agree with TRBD1. Germline loops: CDR1 SGHRS, CDR2 YFSETQ. The CDR3 is 15 residues long. V was clipped by 2 bases and J by 8 bases; unmatched bases: 8. CDR3 loop: CASSLPQGAGEKLFF. CDR3 DNA sequence: TGCGCCAGCAGCTTACCGCAGGGGGCTGGAGAAAAACTGTTTTTT. The whole variable domain, filled in from reference TRBV5-1 and TRBJ1-4, reads KAGVTQTPRYLIKTRGQQVTLSCSPISGHRSVSWYQQTPGQGLQFLFEYFSETQRNKGNFPGRFSGRQFSNSRSEMNVSTLELGDSALYLCASSLPQGAGEKLFFGSGTQLSVL.

J is TRBJ2-1 and V is TRBV2, with 9 bases aligning to TRBD1. The CDR3 consists of 13 residues. The J segment lost 10 bases and the V segment lost 8 bases, leaving 9 bases of the junction unmatched. CDR1 and CDR2 from the germline V gene are SNHLY and FYNNEI. The chain's CDR3 is CASGLHTGGEQFF. The CDR3 nucleotides read TGTGCCAGCGGACTACATACAGGGGGCGAGCAGTTCTTC. Full variable domain (rest looked up from reference TRBV2 and TRBJ2-1): EPEVTQTPSHQVTQMGQEVILRCVPISNHLYFYWYRQILGQKVEFLVSFYNNEISEKSEIFDDQFSVERPDGSNFTLKIRSTKLEDSAMYFCASGLHTGGEQFFGPGTRLTVL.

This chain connects TRBV4-2 to TRBJ1-2; 11 nucleotides match TRBD1. V shed 4 bases and J 3 bases; nucleotides not matched to a gene: 4. The CDR3 has 15 amino acids. Per germline, CDR1 LGHNA and CDR2 YNFKEQ. CDR3 sequence reads: CASSPRDRGDYGYTF. The CDR3 DNA reads as TGTGCCAGCAGCCCCCGGGACAGGGGGGACTATGGCTACACCTTC.

V and J are TRBV7-3 and TRBJ1-1, with D possibly TRBD1 on 5 matching bases. V was pared by 4 bases and J by 1 base, with 7 bases between. This CDR3 spans 13 amino acids. In germline, CDR1 is SGHTA, CDR2 FQGTGA. CDR3 sequence: CASSSGQNTEAFF. In DNA form, the CDR3 reads TGTGCCAGCAGCTCCGGACAGAACACTGAAGCTTTCTTT.

This chain joins TRBV10-3 and TRBJ1-2; TRBD1 matches 9 bases. CDR1 ENHRY and CDR2 SYGVKD come from the germline V gene. The CDR3 totals 16 residues. J gave up 3 bases and V 6 bases, and 11 bases lay outside the gene matches. The DNA of the CDR3 is TGTGCCATCAGAAATCAAGGACAGGGGTGGTACTATGGCTACACCTTC. Translated: CAIRNQGQGWYYGYTF.